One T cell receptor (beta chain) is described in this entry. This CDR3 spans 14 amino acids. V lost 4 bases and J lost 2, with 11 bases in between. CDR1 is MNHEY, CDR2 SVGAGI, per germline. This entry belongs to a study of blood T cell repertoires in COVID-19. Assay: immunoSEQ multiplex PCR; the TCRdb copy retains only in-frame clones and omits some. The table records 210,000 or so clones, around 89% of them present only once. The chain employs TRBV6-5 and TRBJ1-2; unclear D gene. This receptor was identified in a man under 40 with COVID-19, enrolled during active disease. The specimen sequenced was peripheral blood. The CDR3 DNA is TGTGCCAGCAGTTCGGGATATCCCAACTATGGCTACACCTTC. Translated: CASSSGYPNYGYTF.